The 3 T cell receptor beta chains given below trace back to one sample, sequenced in a study of somatic mutations in cytotoxic T cells in rheumatoid arthritis (TCRdb year 2017). Preparation of the library involved the immunoSEQ multiplex PCR assay. The table comes from immuneACCESS by way of TCRdb, which keeps in-frame sequences with V and J called. Part of the clones is missing from these tables; in studies checked, under half for an unresolved V gene and the rest for unknown reasons. The sample has roughly 2,000 clones on record, 85% of them singletons. The top ten clonotypes cover around 35% of the sample. The sequenced sample consisted of CD8+ T cells sorted from blood. These receptors all come from a man in his 60s with rheumatoid arthritis.

This clone was seen just once. This CDR3 reads CASSPRSSYEQYF. The CDR3 bases are TGTGCCAGCAGCCCCAGAAGCTCCTACGAGCAGTACTTC. The chain couples TRBV2 to TRBJ2-7, with D hard to call. CDR3 size: 13 residues. Per germline, CDR1 SNHLY and CDR2 FYNNEI. The V and J ends lost 6 bases and 0 bases respectively, with 9 bases between them.

The rearrangement uses TRBV19 and TRBJ1-2; D is ambiguous. The CDR3 is made up of 13 amino acids. Trimming removed 5 bases at V and 0 bases at J, with 7 bases between. Germline V gives CDR1 LNHDA, CDR2 SQIVND (reference sequence). CDR3 sequence: CASSYSSNYGYTF. DNA for the CDR3: TGTGCCAGTAGTTACAGTTCTAACTATGGCTACACCTTC.

This chain connects TRBV27 to TRBJ1-5; perhaps TRBD1 as D (5 bases). CDR3 length: 14 amino acids. Germline V gene data show CDR1 as MNHEY and CDR2 as SMNVEV (reference sequence). The V gene lost 3 bases and the J gene lost 6 bases, with 12 bases spanning the gap. The CDR3 nucleotides are TGTGCCAGCAGTTTGATGCAGGGTGTTCAGCCCCAGCATTTT. Protein sequence: CASSLMQGVQPQHF.